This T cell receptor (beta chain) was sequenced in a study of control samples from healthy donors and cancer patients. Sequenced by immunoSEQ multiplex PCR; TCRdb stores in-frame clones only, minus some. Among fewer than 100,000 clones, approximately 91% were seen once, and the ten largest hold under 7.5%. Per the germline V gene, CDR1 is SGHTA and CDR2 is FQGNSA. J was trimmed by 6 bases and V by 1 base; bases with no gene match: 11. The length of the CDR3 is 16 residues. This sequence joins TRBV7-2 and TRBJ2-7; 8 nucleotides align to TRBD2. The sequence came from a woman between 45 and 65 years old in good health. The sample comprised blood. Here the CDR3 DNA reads TGTGCCAGCAGCTTAGGATCTGCGGGGGGCCTACGCGAGCAGTACTTC. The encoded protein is CASSLGSAGGLREQYF.